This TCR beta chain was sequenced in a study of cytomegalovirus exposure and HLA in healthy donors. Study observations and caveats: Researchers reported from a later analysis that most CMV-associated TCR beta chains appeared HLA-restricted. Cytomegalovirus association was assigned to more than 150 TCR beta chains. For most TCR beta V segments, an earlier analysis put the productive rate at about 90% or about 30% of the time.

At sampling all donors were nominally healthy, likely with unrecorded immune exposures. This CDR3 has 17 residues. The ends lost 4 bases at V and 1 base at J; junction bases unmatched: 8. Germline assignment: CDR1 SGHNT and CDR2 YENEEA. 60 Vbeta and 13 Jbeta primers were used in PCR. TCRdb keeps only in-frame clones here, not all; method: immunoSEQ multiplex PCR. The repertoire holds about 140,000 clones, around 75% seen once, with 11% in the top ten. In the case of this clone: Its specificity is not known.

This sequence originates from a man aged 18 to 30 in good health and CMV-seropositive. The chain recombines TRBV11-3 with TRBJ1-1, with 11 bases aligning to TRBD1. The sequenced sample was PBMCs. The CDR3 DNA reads TGTGCCAGCAGCTCCGGGGACAGGGGGTTCTCGAACACTGAAGCTTTCTTT. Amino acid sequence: CASSSGDRGFSNTEAFF.